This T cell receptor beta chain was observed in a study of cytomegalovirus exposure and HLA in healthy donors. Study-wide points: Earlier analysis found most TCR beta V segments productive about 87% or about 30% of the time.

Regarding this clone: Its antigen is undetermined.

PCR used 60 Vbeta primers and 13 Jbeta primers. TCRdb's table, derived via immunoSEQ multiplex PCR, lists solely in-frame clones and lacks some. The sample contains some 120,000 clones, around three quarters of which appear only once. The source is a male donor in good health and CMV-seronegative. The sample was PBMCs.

CDR3 sequence (DNA): TGTGCCAGTAGTATAGACGGGGGACCGAACACTGAAGCTTTCTTT. It codes for CASSIDGGPNTEAFF. This chain uses TRBV19 with TRBJ1-1; tentatively, D is TRBD1 (5 bases). Deletions cut 0 bases from V and 1 base from J, with 9 bases between. This CDR3 has 15 amino acids. Germline CDR1 and CDR2: LNHDA and SQIVND (reference sequence).